The 8 T cell receptor beta chains below all came from one sample that was sequenced in a study of blood T cell repertoires in COVID-19. The method was immunoSEQ multiplex PCR; TCRdb's version includes in-frame clones alone and lacks a portion of them. The sample contains over 100,000 clones, roughly 86% of which appear only once. The sequenced sample consisted of peripheral blood. The source of these receptors is a woman between 65 and 79 years old with COVID-19, enrolled during active disease.

The rearrangement links TRBV6-1 to TRBJ1-2, with 7 positions matching TRBD1. The germline V gene encodes CDR1 MNHNS and CDR2 SASEGT. V was clipped by 4 bases and J by 4 bases; unmatched bases: 12. The CDR3 is made up of 16 amino acids. The CDR3 DNA is TGTGCCAGCAGTGTCCGACAGGGAGGTCTCGGCTATGGCTACACCTTC. It specifies CASSVRQGGLGYGYTF.

The chain couples TRBV28 to TRBJ1-6, with TRBD1 matching over 7 bases. Germline loops: CDR1 MDHEN, CDR2 SYDVKM. The CDR3 loop spans 15 amino acids. V trimming: 5 bases; J trimming: 5 bases; junction bases outside the gene matches: 6. The CDR3 loop reads CASSDRVTDNSPLHF. The CDR3, as DNA: TGTGCCAGCAGTGACAGGGTGACAGATAATTCACCCCTCCACTTT.

The chain combines TRBV30 with TRBJ1-5; possible D gene TRBD1, 5 bases. There are 16 residues in the CDR3. Germline CDR1 GTSNPN, CDR2 SVGIG (reference sequence). V lost 0 bases and J lost 0, with 12 bases in between. DNA of the CDR3: TGTGCCTGGAGTGTAGGGGCAGGAGCTAGCAATCAGCCCCAGCATTTT. Residues: CAWSVGAGASNQPQHF. Full variable domain (remainder filled in from reference TRBV30 and TRBJ1-5): SQTIHQWPATLVQPVGSPLSLECTVEGTSNPNLYWYRQAAGRGLQLLFYSVGIGQISSEVPQNLSASRPQDRQFILSSKKLLLSDSGFYLCAWSVGAGASNQPQHFGDGTRLSIL.

This clone has just one count. The chain employs TRBV6-5 and TRBJ2-7, with TRBD1 matching 10 bases. Germline-derived CDR1 and CDR2 are MNHEY and SVGAGI. With 6 bases clipped from V and 0 bases from J, the junction kept 5 bases outside the gene matches. This CDR3 spans 15 amino acids. The CDR3 sequence: CASRNGQGDSYEQYF. The CDR3 DNA sequence: TGTGCCAGCAGAAACGGACAGGGGGACTCCTACGAGCAGTACTTC.

This chain uses TRBV30 with TRBJ1-3, with 8 bases aligning to TRBD1. CDR1 and CDR2 from the germline V gene are GTSNPN and SVGIG (reference sequence). The CDR3 totals 15 residues. The V and J ends lost 7 bases and 2 bases, in that order; junction bases with no gene match: 10. CDR3 bases: TGTGCCTACCTATTCCGGGACAGGCCTGGAAACACCATATATTTT. This gives the protein CAYLFRDRPGNTIYF.

The chain employs TRBV7-8 and TRBJ1-6; the D is unclear. The CDR3 is 17 residues long. CDR1 is SGHVS, CDR2 FQNEAQ, per germline. V dropped 5 bases and J dropped 0 bases, with 14 bases sitting between them. The CDR3 coding sequence is TGTGCCAGCAGCCCCGTGACAAAGTACTCCTATAATTCACCCCTCCACTTT. Protein: CASSPVTKYSYNSPLHF.

This clone occurred once. This chain connects TRBV2 to TRBJ1-5, with D possibly TRBD1 on 5 matching bases. The CDR3 runs 13 residues. The germline V and J ends were trimmed by 8 bases and 7 bases, with 15 bases remaining between them. Germline V lookup: CDR1 SNHLY, CDR2 FYNNEI. The CDR3 spells CASRAGAGQPQHF. CDR3 DNA sequence: TGTGCCAGCCGGGCTGGGGCTGGGCAGCCCCAGCATTTT.

This clone was detected only once. The chain carries TRBV7-9 and TRBJ2-2, with TRBD1 identical over 7 bases. Germline V lookup: CDR1 SEHNR, CDR2 FQNEAQ (reference sequence). Unmatched junction bases numbered 9, after V lost 7 bases and J lost 4 bases. The CDR3 sequence is 15 residues long. This CDR3 is CASTPDRDGTGELFF. CDR3 coding DNA: TGTGCCAGCACCCCCGACAGGGACGGCACCGGGGAGCTGTTTTTT.